What follows are 21 T cell receptor beta chains derived from one specimen sequenced in a study of blood T cells in healthy people across ages (dated by TCRdb to about 2015). The library was prepared using 5' RACE. TCRdb lists the instrument as Illumina HiSeq 2500. A second PCR of about 6 to 12 cycles was run with a J-beta primer mix and a sample-barcoded 5' primer. The public reads were quality trimmed at Q25 with fastp and then assembled into clones with MiXCR by TCRdb, keeping productive beta chains. Under each unique CDR3 protein, matching rows form one entry showing the most common genes and DNA. This sample holds hundreds of thousands of distinct CDR3 sequences; about 52% were observed only once. The top ten clones comprise 25% to 35% of the sample. The sequenced sample was blood. The receptor source for this set is a woman aged 55-69 years in good health.

In its sample, this clonotype was seen a few times. The V call is TRBV6-6, the J call TRBJ2-5; tentatively, D is TRBD1 or TRBD2 (5 bases each). CDR1 and CDR2 (germline): MNHNY, SVGAGI (reference sequence). Trimming removed 2 bases from V and 5 bases from J, with 12 bases in between. The CDR3 extends over 14 amino acids. CDR3 amino acids: CASSYEGRRETQYF. CDR3 sequence (DNA): TGTGCCAGCAGTTACGAGGGGCGCAGGGAGACCCAGTACTTC.

This clonotype was picked up a small number of times. In DNA, the CDR3 is TGCAGCGTTCGACAGGCCTACGAGCAGTACTTC. Translating gives CSVRQAYEQYF. The chain carries TRBV29-1 and TRBJ2-7; tentative D call: TRBD1 (6 bases). Deletions cut 5 bases from V and 2 bases from J, with 7 bases between. Germline V lookup: CDR1 SQVTM, CDR2 ANQGSEA. This CDR3 spans 11 amino acids.

The genes are TRBV5-1 and TRBJ2-3; 10 bases are a match to TRBD2. J gave up 2 bases and V 3 bases, and 6 bases lay outside the gene matches. Germline CDR1 is SGHRS and CDR2 is YFSETQ. The CDR3 is made up of 16 amino acids. The CDR3 loop is CASSWGTSALTDTQYF. CDR3 DNA: TGCGCCAGCAGCTGGGGGACTAGCGCTCTCACAGATACGCAGTATTTT.

The chain couples TRBV7-2 to TRBJ2-6, with D possibly TRBD1 on 7 matching bases. This CDR3 is 15 amino acids long. Germline assignment: CDR1 SGHTA and CDR2 FQGNSA. Deletions cut 5 bases from V and 9 bases from J, with 17 bases between. The CDR3 reads CASSLEGGQINVLTF. In nucleotides, the CDR3 is TGTGCCAGCAGCCTCGAGGGGGGACAGATCAACGTCCTGACTTTC.

The chain is built from TRBV20-1 and TRBJ2-1; D may match TRBD1 or TRBD2 (5 bases each). Germline loops: CDR1 DFQATT, CDR2 SNEGSKA (reference sequence). Trimming shortened V by 6 bases and J by 4 bases, and 16 bases separated the two germline ends. The CDR3 runs to 14 residues. In nucleotides, the CDR3 is TGCAGTGCGAGTCCCGGGACGGGGTACAATGAGCAGTTCTTC. It codes for CSASPGTGYNEQFF.

The rearrangement links TRBV4-2 to TRBJ2-5, with D possibly matching TRBD1 (6 bases). The CDR3 length is 12 residues. CDR1 is LGHNA, CDR2 YNFKEQ, per germline. V dropped 4 bases and J dropped 5 bases, with 8 bases sitting between them. The CDR3 spells CASSPGDETQYF. The CDR3 DNA reads TGTGCCAGCAGCCCAGGGGATGAGACCCAGTACTTC.

This clonotype was detected once. The chain couples TRBV20-1 to TRBJ2-7, with D uncertain. V shed 5 bases and J shed 2 bases, with 16 bases lying between them. This CDR3 region has 14 residues. Germline CDR1 DFQATT, CDR2 SNEGSKA (reference sequence). CDR3 sequence (DNA): TGCAGTGCTCAACCCCTTACGAATACCTACGAGCAGTACTTC. It encodes CSAQPLTNTYEQYF.

In this sample, this clonotype turned up once. The V and J genes are TRBV20-1 and TRBJ1-2; 9 bases line up with TRBD1. The CDR3 consists of 13 residues. Looked up from germline, CDR1 is DFQATT and CDR2 is SNEGSKA (reference sequence). V gave up 8 bases and J gave up 3 bases; unmatched junction bases: 7. CDR3 sequence (DNA): TGCAGTACCCTGACAGGGGGTTACTATGGCTACACCTTC. Residues: CSTLTGGYYGYTF.

The chain uses TRBV7-3 and TRBJ2-1, with a possible D match to TRBD1 (5 bases). Trimming pared 2 bases from V and 10 bases from J, leaving 21 bases between. CDR3 length: 16 amino acids. Germline V gene lookup returns CDR1 SGHTA and CDR2 FQGTGA. CDR3 nucleotides: TGTGCCAGCAGCTTATCGGCGGCCCAGGGTCGGTACGAGCAGTTCTTC. Protein sequence: CASSLSAAQGRYEQFF. Full variable domain (remainder filled in from reference TRBV7-3 and TRBJ2-1): GAGVSQTPSNKVTEKGKYVELRCDPISGHTALYWYRQSLGQGPEFLIYFQGTGAADDSGLPNDRFFAVRPEGSVSTLKIQRTERGDSAVYLCASSLSAAQGRYEQFFGPGTRLTVL.

This clonotype has at least ten counts. The chain joins TRBV7-2 to TRBJ2-3, with 9 bases fitting TRBD2. Germline CDR1 SGHTA, CDR2 FQGNSA. CDR3 length equals 13 residues. With 4 bases clipped from V and 10 bases from J, the junction kept 6 bases outside the gene matches. The CDR3 DNA is TGTGCCAGCAGCTCCTTAGCGGGAGCGGCGCAGTATTTT. This sequence encodes CASSSLAGAAQYF.

CDR3: CASNTRDSEAFF. CDR3 sequence (DNA): TGTGCCAGCAACACAAGGGACAGTGAAGCTTTCTTT. This rearrangement joins TRBV28 to TRBJ1-1, with TRBD1 matching 7 bases. There are 12 residues in the CDR3. J was trimmed by 7 bases and V by 7 bases; bases with no gene match: 6. Per germline, CDR1 MDHEN and CDR2 SYDVKM.

The genes are TRBV20-1 and TRBJ1-2; TRBD1 matches at 8 bases. CDR1 and CDR2 from the germline V gene are DFQATT and SNEGSKA (reference sequence). Germline trimming cut 1 base from V and 3 bases from J; bases unmatched to any gene: 13. This CDR3 has 17 amino acids. The CDR3 is CSARGARGRPGDYGYTF. The CDR3, as DNA: TGCAGTGCTAGAGGCGCCAGGGGGCGCCCCGGAGACTATGGCTACACCTTC.

The CDR3 protein is CASIPQASGANVLTF. CDR3 nucleotide sequence: TGTGCCAGCATCCCCCAGGCCTCTGGGGCCAACGTCCTGACTTTC. The chain employs TRBV6-2 or TRBV6-3 and TRBJ2-6, with D unclear. The CDR3 runs 15 residues. Trimming removed 7 bases from V and 0 bases from J, with 10 bases in between. Germline-derived CDR1 and CDR2 are MNHEY and SVGEGT.

This clonotype has more than one count but fewer than ten. This may arise from a read error, as a much more abundant clone is one base away. V gene TRBV7-2 combines with J gene TRBJ2-1; no clear D gene. The DNA end lines up better with TRBJ2-7; the J call may be wrong. CDR1 is SGHTA, CDR2 FQGNSA, per germline. This CDR3 is 11 amino acids long. The CDR3 DNA sequence: TGTGCCAGCAGCGGGAATAATGAGCAGTACTTC. As protein: CASSGNNEQYF.

The rearrangement uses TRBV27 and TRBJ1-2, with D possibly being TRBD1 (5 bases). Germline values: CDR1 MNHEY, CDR2 SMNVEV (reference sequence). This CDR3 contains 14 residues. V dropped 6 bases and J dropped 4 bases, with 15 bases sitting between them. CDR3 nucleotide sequence: TGTGCCAGCAGAAAGGGGTTGGCTGTCTATGGCTACACCTTC. Its translation is CASRKGLAVYGYTF.

This clonotype was observed once. V and J are TRBV11-2 and TRBJ2-1, with D perhaps matching TRBD1 or TRBD2 (5 bases each). Germline CDR1 and CDR2: SGHAT and FQNNGV. This CDR3 contains 14 residues. Trimming left V 0 bases short and J 8 bases short, with 11 bases between. CDR3 sequence (DNA): TGTGCCAGCAGCTTAGATCGGGGCGGAGATGAGCAGTTCTTC. Encoded protein: CASSLDRGGDEQFF.

This clonotype came up a few times. This chain joins TRBV7-2 and TRBJ1-1; D remains unclear. Germline CDR1 and CDR2: SGHTA and FQGNSA. Trimming took 5 bases from V and 5 from J, leaving 18 bases between them. The CDR3 extends over 15 amino acids. CDR3 sequence reads: CASSQQTEGYTEAFF. The CDR3 region has the DNA TGTGCCAGCAGCCAACAAACGGAGGGTTATACTGAAGCTTTCTTT.

CDR3 bases: TGCAGTGCTAGAGACCTGCAGTCGGGACAGGGGACCTACGAGCAGTACTTC. Its translation is CSARDLQSGQGTYEQYF. The chain carries TRBV20-1 and TRBJ2-7; 10 bases align to TRBD1. With 0 bases clipped from V and 2 bases from J, the junction kept 10 bases outside the gene matches. This CDR3 has 17 amino acids. Germline V gene data show CDR1 as DFQATT and CDR2 as SNEGSKA (reference sequence).

The chain is built from TRBV5-1 and TRBJ2-1; D is ambiguous. The V gene lost 4 bases and the J gene lost 4 bases, with 9 bases spanning the gap. The germline gives CDR1 SGHRS, CDR2 YFSETQ. The length of the CDR3 is 13 residues. This CDR3 is CASSADWYNEQFF. DNA of the CDR3: TGCGCCAGCAGCGCCGACTGGTACAATGAGCAGTTCTTC.

The CDR3 is CASSLAAGGLQFF. The CDR3 coding sequence is TGTGCCAGCAGTTTGGCAGCGGGAGGGCTTCAGTTCTTC. The chain employs TRBV6-5 and TRBJ2-1, with 10 bases identical to TRBD2. The CDR3 has 13 amino acids. Losses at the gene ends were 4 bases for V and 13 bases for J; bases not matched to a gene: 7. The V gene's germline CDR1 is MNHEY and CDR2 SVGAGI.

This clonotype was seen only a few times. V and J are TRBV29-1 and TRBJ2-3, with TRBD2 matching 13 bases. Germline CDR1 reads SQVTM; CDR2 reads ANQGSEA. V lost 6 bases and J lost 2; bases outside the gene matches: 5. This CDR3 comprises 15 residues. CDR3 region: CSVPGLAGVTDTQYF. The CDR3 coding sequence is TGCAGCGTCCCCGGACTAGCGGGAGTCACAGATACGCAGTATTTT.